This entry concerns a single T cell receptor (beta chain). Peripheral blood genomic DNA, not sorted cells or RNA, was the template. TRB rearrangements spanning V, D and J were amplified using mixed TRB-A/B primers. TCRdb reanalysed the multiplex PCR reads using MiXCR and keeps one entry per CDR3 protein. The sample carries approximately 6,600 distinct CDR3 sequences, about 29% recorded once. The CDR3 length is 15 residues. CDR1 and CDR2 from the germline V gene are MNHEY and SVGEGT. The trim removed 5 bases at V and 6 bases at J, leaving 7 bases unmatched. These data are taken from a study of T cell repertoires in aging, cancer and after chemotherapy.

Sequences were obtained from blood. The TCR was taken from a human donor with a blood cancer. The donor label of this sample is uncertain. V and J are TRBV6-2 or TRBV6-3 and TRBJ1-5, with TRBD1 matching over 10 bases. Here the CDR3 DNA reads TGTGCCAGCAGTGACTGGGGACAGGGGAGTCAGCCCCAGCATTTT. As protein: CASSDWGQGSQPQHF.